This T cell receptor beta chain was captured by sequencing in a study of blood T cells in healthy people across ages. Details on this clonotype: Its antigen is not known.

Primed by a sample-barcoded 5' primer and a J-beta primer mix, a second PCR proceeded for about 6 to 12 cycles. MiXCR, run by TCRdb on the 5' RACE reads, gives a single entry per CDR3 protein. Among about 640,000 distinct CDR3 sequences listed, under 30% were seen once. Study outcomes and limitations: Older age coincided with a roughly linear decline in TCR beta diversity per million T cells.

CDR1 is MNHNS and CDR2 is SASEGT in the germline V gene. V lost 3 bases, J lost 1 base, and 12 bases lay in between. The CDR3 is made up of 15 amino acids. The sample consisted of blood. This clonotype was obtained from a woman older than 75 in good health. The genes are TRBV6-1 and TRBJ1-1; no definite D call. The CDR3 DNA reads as TGTGCCAGCAGTGATGTCTGGGTGGGGAACACTGAAGCTTTCTTT. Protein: CASSDVWVGNTEAFF.